The next 2 T cell receptor beta chains were all read from a single sample in a study of cytomegalovirus exposure and HLA in healthy donors. The PCR contained 60 Vbeta and 13 Jbeta primers. The assay was immunoSEQ multiplex PCR, and TCRdb's table has in-frame clones only and misses some. Of approximately 89,000 clones in the sample, 85% are singletons; the top ten hold 6.5% to 9%. The sequenced sample was PBMCs. The receptors shown here come from a man aged 35-49 years in good health and CMV-seropositive.

This clone has more than one count but fewer than ten. This CDR3 reads CASSLGGLARNEQYF. The CDR3 nucleotides are TGTGCCAGCAGCTTAGGGGGACTAGCGAGGAACGAGCAGTACTTC. The chain has TRBV7-6 and TRBJ2-7; TRBD2 aligns across 10 bases. V lost 1 base and J lost 5; bases outside the gene matches: 5. Germline CDR1 SGHVS, CDR2 FNYEAQ. The CDR3 runs to 15 residues. Filled out from reference TRBV7-6 and TRBJ2-7, the complete variable domain reads GAGVSQSPRYKVTKRGQDVALRCDPISGHVSLYWYRQALGQGPEFLTYFNYEAQQDKSGLPNDRFSAERPEGSISTLTIQRTEQRDSAMYRCASSLGGLARNEQYFGPGTRLTVT.

This clone showed up just a few times. CDR3 protein: CASSYSRRQGFWEAFF. The DNA of the CDR3 is TGTGCCAGCAGTTACAGTCGGCGGCAGGGGTTCTGGGAAGCTTTCTTT. The rearrangement uses TRBV6-5 and TRBJ1-1; a weak D match, TRBD1 (6 bases). V lost 2 bases and J 8 bases, leaving 21 bases between the germline ends. In germline, CDR1 is MNHEY, CDR2 SVGAGI. CDR3 length equals 16 residues.